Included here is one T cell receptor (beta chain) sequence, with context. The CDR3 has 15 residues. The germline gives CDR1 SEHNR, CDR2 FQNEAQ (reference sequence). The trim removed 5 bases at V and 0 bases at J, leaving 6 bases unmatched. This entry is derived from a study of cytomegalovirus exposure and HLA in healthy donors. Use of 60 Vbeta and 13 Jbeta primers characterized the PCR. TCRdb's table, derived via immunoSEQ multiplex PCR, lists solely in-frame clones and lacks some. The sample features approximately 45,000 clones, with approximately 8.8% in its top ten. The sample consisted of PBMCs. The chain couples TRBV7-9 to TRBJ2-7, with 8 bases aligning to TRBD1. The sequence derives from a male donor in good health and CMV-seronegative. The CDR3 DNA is TGTGCCAGCAGCCCAGGGGACAGGCCCTCCTACGAGCAGTACTTC. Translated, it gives CASSPGDRPSYEQYF.